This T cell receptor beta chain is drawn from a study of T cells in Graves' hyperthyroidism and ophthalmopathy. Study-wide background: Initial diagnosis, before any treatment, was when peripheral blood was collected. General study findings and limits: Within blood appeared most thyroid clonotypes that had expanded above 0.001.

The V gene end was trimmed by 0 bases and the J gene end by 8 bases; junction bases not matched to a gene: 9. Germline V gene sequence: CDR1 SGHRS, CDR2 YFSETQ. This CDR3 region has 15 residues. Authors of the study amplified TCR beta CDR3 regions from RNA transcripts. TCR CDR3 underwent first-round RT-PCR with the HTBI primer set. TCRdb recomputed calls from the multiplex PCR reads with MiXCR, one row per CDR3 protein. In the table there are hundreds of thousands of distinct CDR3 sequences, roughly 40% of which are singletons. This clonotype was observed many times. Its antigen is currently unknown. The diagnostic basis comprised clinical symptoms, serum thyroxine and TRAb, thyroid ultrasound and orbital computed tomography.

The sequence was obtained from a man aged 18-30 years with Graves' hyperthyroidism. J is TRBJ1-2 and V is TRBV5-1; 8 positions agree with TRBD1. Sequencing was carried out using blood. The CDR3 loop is CASSLVQGAFDGYTF. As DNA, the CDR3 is TGCGCCAGCAGCTTGGTGCAGGGGGCGTTTGACGGCTACACCTTC.